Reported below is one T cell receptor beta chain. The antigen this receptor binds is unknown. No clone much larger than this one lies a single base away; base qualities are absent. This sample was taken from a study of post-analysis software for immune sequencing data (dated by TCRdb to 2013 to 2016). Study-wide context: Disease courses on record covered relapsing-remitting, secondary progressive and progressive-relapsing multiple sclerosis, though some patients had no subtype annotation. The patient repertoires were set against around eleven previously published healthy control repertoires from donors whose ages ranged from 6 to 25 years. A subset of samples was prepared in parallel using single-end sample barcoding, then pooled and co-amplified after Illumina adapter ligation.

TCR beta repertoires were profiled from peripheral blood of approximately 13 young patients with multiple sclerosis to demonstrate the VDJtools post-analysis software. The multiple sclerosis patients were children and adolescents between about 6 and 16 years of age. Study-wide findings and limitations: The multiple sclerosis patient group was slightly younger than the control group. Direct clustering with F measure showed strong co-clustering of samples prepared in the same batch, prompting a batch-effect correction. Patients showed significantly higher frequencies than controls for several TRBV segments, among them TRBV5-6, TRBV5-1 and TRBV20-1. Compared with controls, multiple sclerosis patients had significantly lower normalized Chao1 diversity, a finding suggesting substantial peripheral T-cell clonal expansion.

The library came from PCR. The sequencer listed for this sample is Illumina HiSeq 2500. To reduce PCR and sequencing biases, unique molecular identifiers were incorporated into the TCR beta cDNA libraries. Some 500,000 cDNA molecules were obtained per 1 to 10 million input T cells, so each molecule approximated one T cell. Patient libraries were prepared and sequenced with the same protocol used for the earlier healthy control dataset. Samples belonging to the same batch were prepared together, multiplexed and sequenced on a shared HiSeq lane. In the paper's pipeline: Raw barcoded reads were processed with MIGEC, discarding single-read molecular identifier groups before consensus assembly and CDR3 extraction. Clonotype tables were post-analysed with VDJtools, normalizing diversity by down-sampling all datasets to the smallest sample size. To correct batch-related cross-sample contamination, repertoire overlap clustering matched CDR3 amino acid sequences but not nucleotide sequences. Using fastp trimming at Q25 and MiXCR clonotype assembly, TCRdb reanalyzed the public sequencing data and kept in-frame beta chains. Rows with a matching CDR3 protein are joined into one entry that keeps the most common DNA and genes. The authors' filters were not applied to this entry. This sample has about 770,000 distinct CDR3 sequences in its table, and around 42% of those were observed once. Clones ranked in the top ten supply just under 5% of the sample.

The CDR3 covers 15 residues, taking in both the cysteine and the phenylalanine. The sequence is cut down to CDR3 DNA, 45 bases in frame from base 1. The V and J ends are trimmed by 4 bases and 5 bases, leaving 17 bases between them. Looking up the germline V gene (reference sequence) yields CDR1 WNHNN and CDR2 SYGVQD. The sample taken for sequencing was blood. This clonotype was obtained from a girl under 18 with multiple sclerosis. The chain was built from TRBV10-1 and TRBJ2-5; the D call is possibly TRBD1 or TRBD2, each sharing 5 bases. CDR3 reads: CASSVNRGPQETQYF. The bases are TGCGCCAGCAGTGTGAACCGGGGCCCGCAGGAGACCCAGTACTTC.